This T cell receptor beta chain derives from a study of T cell responses to AZD1222 COVID-19 vaccine. This clone was observed once. This CDR3 comprises 12 residues. Germline V gene lookup returns CDR1 MNHNY and CDR2 SVGAGI (reference sequence). Trimming pared 9 bases from V and 6 bases from J, leaving 12 bases between. Sequenced by immunoSEQ multiplex PCR; TCRdb stores in-frame clones only, minus some. This table has 130,000 or so clones, around 90% appearing once. Source: peripheral blood, taken 28 days after the second dose of the MenACWY control vaccine. The TCR originated in an adult who received the MenACWY meningococcal vaccine as a control. The V and J genes are TRBV6-6 and TRBJ2-1; no clear D gene. The CDR3 here is CASGDNINEQFF. CDR3 bases: TGTGCCAGTGGCGACAATATCAATGAGCAGTTCTTC.